These 28 T cell receptor beta chains were sequenced from one sample in a study of human T cells and chemical hapten exposure. Someone pulled total RNA out of unfractionated whole blood. A single record per CDR3 protein comes from TCRdb applying MiXCR to the 5' RACE reads. The sample contains some 150,000 distinct CDR3 sequences, 3.5% to 5% of which appear only once. The receptors derive from a female donor in good health.

Comments on this clonotype: Possible read error: a much larger clone is one base away. The CDR3: CASSQRLGTSGGRQKTQYF. CDR3 DNA: TGTGCCAGCAGCCAGCGGCTAGGTACTAGCGGGGGGCGACAAAAGACCCAGTACTTC. The chain uses TRBV11-1 and TRBJ2-5; 12 positions agree with TRBD2. J was trimmed by 6 bases and V by 5 bases; bases with no gene match: 19. Germline assignment: CDR1 SGHAT and CDR2 FQDESV (reference sequence). CDR3 length: 19 residues.

This clonotype was detected a few times. The J gene is TRBJ2-3, the V gene TRBV7-9, with TRBD2 matching 8 bases. This CDR3 is 14 amino acids long. Trimming removed 5 bases from V and 6 bases from J; junction bases left unmatched: 7. The germline gives CDR1 SEHNR, CDR2 FQNEAQ (reference sequence). The chain's CDR3 is CASSPRGGMDTQYF. CDR3 nucleotides: TGTGCCAGCAGCCCCCGGGGGGGTATGGATACGCAGTATTTT.

This clonotype turned up a few times. The rearrangement joins TRBV5-5 to TRBJ2-1, with D perhaps matching TRBD1 (6 bases). The V and J ends lost 4 bases and 8 bases respectively, with 19 bases between them. In germline, CDR1 is SGHKS, CDR2 YYEKEE (reference sequence). The CDR3 spans 15 residues. DNA of the CDR3: TGTGCCAGCAGCGCGACGGGACACCGTTTGGATGAGCAGTTCTTC. Translating gives CASSATGHRLDEQFF.

This clonotype was seen many times. V usage is TRBV12-3 or TRBV12-4 and J usage is TRBJ2-3; weak D call: TRBD2 (5 bases). V lost 1 base, J lost 3 bases, and 20 bases lay in between. There are 18 residues in the CDR3. CDR3 in amino acids: CASSLEARTPLWTDTQYF. Here the CDR3 DNA reads TGTGCCAGCAGTTTAGAAGCACGGACTCCCCTCTGGACAGATACGCAGTATTTT.

This clonotype was seen only a few times. The chain links TRBV14 to TRBJ1-3, with D perhaps matching TRBD1 (5 bases). CDR1 and CDR2 (germline): SGHDN, FVKESK. CDR3 length equals 16 residues. V was pared by 4 bases and J by 4 bases, with 17 bases between. The CDR3 is CASSLALSGCGNTIYF. The DNA for the CDR3 is TGTGCCAGCAGCCTAGCCCTCTCAGGGTGCGGAAACACCATATATTTT.

This clonotype was counted ten times or more. The V call is TRBV11-2, the J call TRBJ2-6, with a possible D match to TRBD1 (6 bases). The CDR3 sequence is 18 residues long. V lost 5 bases and J lost 0, with 17 bases in between. From germline, CDR1 is SGHAT and CDR2 FQNNGV. CDR3 nucleotide sequence: TGTGCCAGCAGCCCCCCGGGACACGGGACCTCTGGGGCCAACGTCCTGACTTTC. As protein: CASSPPGHGTSGANVLTF.

This clonotype was detected many times. The V call is TRBV7-9, the J call TRBJ2-5, with D tentatively TRBD2 (5 bases). There are 12 residues in the CDR3. V shed 4 bases and J shed 7 bases, with 10 bases lying between them. CDR1 and CDR2 from the germline V gene are SEHNR and FQNEAQ (reference sequence). CDR3 amino acids: CASSSVGMTQYF. CDR3 DNA: TGTGCCAGCAGCTCAGTCGGGATGACCCAGTACTTC.

In this sample, this clonotype turned up a few times. The genes are TRBV11-2 and TRBJ2-3, with TRBD1 matching 12 bases. Trimming removed 1 base from V and 5 bases from J; junction bases left unmatched: 10. The CDR3 runs to 18 residues. Per germline, CDR1 SGHAT and CDR2 FQNNGV. The CDR3, as DNA: TGTGCCAGCAGCTTAGGGACGGGGACAGGGGGCTTAGTAGATACGCAGTATTTT. Translation gives CASSLGTGTGGLVDTQYF.

Ten or more counts support this clonotype. The chain has TRBV5-1 and TRBJ2-2; D unresolved. This CDR3 region has 16 residues. CDR1 SGHRS and CDR2 YFSETQ come from the germline V gene. V lost 4 bases, J lost 3 bases, and 16 bases lay in between. CDR3 residues: CASSTRLPVDTGELFF. The CDR3 nucleotides are TGCGCCAGCAGCACCCGACTCCCCGTTGACACCGGGGAGCTGTTTTTT. Variable domain in full (rest from reference TRBV5-1 and TRBJ2-2): KAGVTQTPRYLIKTRGQQVTLSCSPISGHRSVSWYQQTPGQGLQFLFEYFSETQRNKGNFPGRFSGRQFSNSRSEMNVSTLELGDSALYLCASSTRLPVDTGELFFGEGSRLTVL.

The chain carries TRBV2 and TRBJ2-1, with 7 nucleotides matching TRBD1. CDR1 is SNHLY and CDR2 is FYNNEI in the germline V gene. V was pared by 9 bases and J by 1 base, with 3 bases of the junction left unmatched. The CDR3 has 13 amino acids. CDR3 loop: CARQGCSYNEQFF. The CDR3, as DNA: TGTGCCAGACAGGGGTGTTCCTACAATGAGCAGTTCTTC.

This clonotype has ten or more counts. This chain connects TRBV5-1 to TRBJ1-2; no reliable D call. This CDR3 contains 13 residues. V lost 5 bases and J lost 3, with 11 bases in between. Germline CDR1 reads SGHRS; CDR2 reads YFSETQ. The CDR3 loop is CASSSEVDYGYTF. The CDR3 coding sequence is TGCGCCAGCAGTTCAGAGGTAGACTATGGCTACACCTTC.

J is TRBJ2-7 and V is TRBV5-1; D is undetermined. The CDR3 totals 12 residues. CDR1 and CDR2 from the germline V gene are SGHRS and YFSETQ. V was clipped by 7 bases and J by 2 bases, with 10 bases between them. Written as DNA, the CDR3 is TGCGCCAGCTCCTCAGAGACCTACGAGCAGTACTTC. Translation gives CASSSETYEQYF. Complete variable domain (other parts from reference TRBV5-1 and TRBJ2-7): KAGVTQTPRYLIKTRGQQVTLSCSPISGHRSVSWYQQTPGQGLQFLFEYFSETQRNKGNFPGRFSGRQFSNSRSEMNVSTLELGDSALYLCASSSETYEQYFGPGTRLTVT.

This clonotype appeared many times. The chain couples TRBV5-1 to TRBJ1-1, with a tentative D call TRBD1 (6 bases). The CDR3 runs to 16 residues. Germline V gene data show CDR1 as SGHRS and CDR2 as YFSETQ. Trimming shortened V by 2 bases and J by 0 bases, and 14 bases separated the two germline ends. DNA of the CDR3: TGCGCCAGCAGCTTTCGTTCGGGGGGCTTGAACACTGAAGCTTTCTTT. It specifies CASSFRSGGLNTEAFF.

This clonotype was picked up many times. This chain connects TRBV6-1 to TRBJ1-2, with 7 bases that match TRBD1. The CDR3 length is 16 residues. V dropped 6 bases and J dropped 5; count of bases not matched to a gene: 15. From germline, CDR1 is MNHNS and CDR2 SASEGT. CDR3 coding DNA: TGTGCCAGCAGGGAGGGAGCCTACTGGGACAGTTATGGCTACACCTTC. The encoded protein is CASREGAYWDSYGYTF.

In this sample, this clonotype turned up many times. This chain uses TRBV20-1 with TRBJ2-5; a possible D gene is TRBD2 (7 bases). Looked up from germline, CDR1 is DFQATT and CDR2 is SNEGSKA (reference sequence). This CDR3 region has 14 residues. The V and J ends lost 5 bases and 3 bases respectively, with 16 bases between them. The CDR3 sequence: CSAAIGGGEETQYF. The CDR3 DNA reads TGCAGTGCTGCAATAGGGGGGGGTGAAGAGACCCAGTACTTC.

In its sample, this clonotype was seen many times. This chain joins TRBV9 and TRBJ2-2; tentatively, D is TRBD2 (6 bases). V gave up 0 bases and J gave up 6 bases, with 15 bases separating them. The CDR3 contains 16 residues. The V gene's germline CDR1 is SGDLS and CDR2 YYNGEE. The CDR3 here is CASSVATGVESGELFF. CDR3 nucleotide sequence: TGTGCCAGCAGCGTAGCTACGGGGGTGGAGTCCGGGGAGCTGTTTTTT.

This clonotype has a count of ten or more. J is TRBJ2-1 and V is TRBV3-1; perhaps TRBD1 as D (5 bases). This CDR3 comprises 15 residues. Trimming pared 6 bases from V and 9 bases from J, leaving 21 bases between. Germline-derived CDR1 and CDR2 are LGHDT and YNNKEL (reference sequence). The CDR3 spells CASRDGSRALGEQFF. CDR3 sequence (DNA): TGTGCCAGCAGGGACGGGTCCAGGGCTCTCGGTGAGCAGTTCTTC.

The chain links TRBV20-1 to TRBJ2-3, with D possibly matching TRBD1 (5 bases). The CDR3 is 15 amino acids. V was cut by 0 bases and J by 1 base, with 11 bases left in between. The germline V gene has CDR1 DFQATT and CDR2 SNEGSKA (reference sequence). For the CDR3, the DNA is TGCAGTGCTAGAGATGGGGCAGAGCGCACAGATACGCAGTATTTT. Amino acid sequence: CSARDGAERTDTQYF.

This rearrangement joins TRBV5-8 to TRBJ2-7, with a tentative D call TRBD2 (6 bases). CDR3 length: 15 amino acids. Germline CDR1 SGHTS, CDR2 YDEGEE. Trimming left V 2 bases short and J 4 bases short, with 16 bases between. DNA of the CDR3: TGTGCCAGCAGCTTTGTCGGGGGTCCCGGGTACGAGCAGTACTTC. This gives the protein CASSFVGGPGYEQYF.

This clonotype was seen repeatedly, ten times or more. This chain uses TRBV6-1 with TRBJ2-7; D is possibly TRBD1 (6 bases). The germline V gene has CDR1 MNHNS and CDR2 SASEGT. The CDR3 is 14 amino acids. V was pared by 1 base and J by 2 bases, with 9 bases between. As DNA, the CDR3 is TGTGCCAGCAGTGAAGTGGGGGCGACCTACGAGCAGTACTTC. This sequence encodes CASSEVGATYEQYF.

This clonotype was seen many times. The chain recombines TRBV20-1 with TRBJ1-5, with D maybe TRBD1 (6 bases). The CDR3 loop spans 16 amino acids. Deletions cut 2 bases from V and 4 bases from J, with 18 bases between. CDR1 is DFQATT, CDR2 SNEGSKA, per germline (reference sequence). The DNA of the CDR3 is TGCAGTGCTAGAAGTGTCAGGGGATGGGGTAATCAGCCCCAGCATTTT. Translation gives CSARSVRGWGNQPQHF.

This clonotype came up many times. The V gene is TRBV3-1, the J gene TRBJ2-2; D unresolved. The CDR3 spans 13 residues. Trimming removed 8 bases from V and 6 bases from J, with 13 bases in between. Germline CDR1 and CDR2: LGHDT and YNNKEL (reference sequence). CDR3 sequence reads: CASGYYVSGELFF. As DNA, the CDR3 is TGTGCCAGCGGATATTATGTCTCCGGGGAGCTGTTTTTT.

As regards this clonotype: This may be a read error, as it is one base from a much larger clone. The rearrangement uses TRBV20-1 and TRBJ1-1; D unclear. This CDR3 spans 14 amino acids. CDR1 and CDR2 (germline): DFQATT, SNEGSKA (reference sequence). The V and J ends lost 3 bases and 6 bases respectively, with 17 bases between them. DNA for the CDR3: TGCAGTGCTAGTTCGACCCACTTTGGAGCTGAAGCTTTCTTT. Translating it yields CSASSTHFGAEAFF.

The gene calls are TRBV6-2 or TRBV6-3 and TRBJ1-2; D is possibly TRBD1 (5 bases). Deletions cut 0 bases from V and 6 bases from J, with 11 bases between. The CDR3 covers 14 residues. Germline-derived CDR1 and CDR2 are MNHEY and SVGEGT. The CDR3 sequence: CASSYSAGTDGYTF. CDR3 nucleotide sequence: TGTGCCAGCAGTTACTCGGCAGGGACGGATGGCTACACCTTC.

The sample holds many counts of this clonotype. The CDR3 bases are TGTGCCAGCAGCCGCGCTAGCGGTGCAGATACGCAGTATTTT. Its protein is CASSRASGADTQYF. V and J are TRBV5-4 and TRBJ2-3, with TRBD2 identical over 7 bases. V gave up 4 bases and J gave up 4 bases; unmatched junction bases: 6. CDR1 SGHNT and CDR2 YYREEE come from the germline V gene (reference sequence). CDR3 length: 14 residues.

This clonotype was counted at least ten times. The gene calls are TRBV18 and TRBJ1-1, with TRBD1 matching over 8 bases. CDR3 length: 15 residues. J was trimmed by 7 bases and V by 6 bases; bases with no gene match: 13. From germline, CDR1 is KGHSH and CDR2 LQKENI. CDR3: CASSLDPGTGVEAFF. CDR3 DNA: TGTGCCAGCTCCCTCGACCCAGGGACAGGAGTTGAAGCTTTCTTT. Complete variable domain (other parts from reference TRBV18 and TRBJ1-1): NAGVMQNPRHLVRRRGQEARLRCSPMKGHSHVYWYRQLPEEGLKFMVYLQKENIIDESGMPKERFSAEFPKEGPSILRIQQVVRGDSAAYFCASSLDPGTGVEAFFGQGTRLTVV.

This clonotype was seen only a few times. The rearrangement joins TRBV10-3 to TRBJ1-5; the D is unclear. Germline assignment: CDR1 ENHRY and CDR2 SYGVKD. Trimming cost V 2 bases and J 6 bases, with 11 bases left between them. The CDR3 has 14 residues. The CDR3 sequence: CAISEAIGSQPQHF. In DNA, the CDR3 is TGTGCCATCAGTGAGGCAATAGGGAGTCAGCCCCAGCATTTT.

CDR3 sequence: CAISPQGDYGYTF. CDR3 nucleotide sequence: TGTGCCATCAGCCCACAGGGTGACTATGGCTACACCTTC. This chain joins TRBV10-3 and TRBJ1-2; D is perhaps TRBD1 (6 bases). The CDR3 is 13 residues long. Germline V lookup: CDR1 ENHRY, CDR2 SYGVKD. Deletions cut 6 bases from V and 3 bases from J, with 11 bases between.